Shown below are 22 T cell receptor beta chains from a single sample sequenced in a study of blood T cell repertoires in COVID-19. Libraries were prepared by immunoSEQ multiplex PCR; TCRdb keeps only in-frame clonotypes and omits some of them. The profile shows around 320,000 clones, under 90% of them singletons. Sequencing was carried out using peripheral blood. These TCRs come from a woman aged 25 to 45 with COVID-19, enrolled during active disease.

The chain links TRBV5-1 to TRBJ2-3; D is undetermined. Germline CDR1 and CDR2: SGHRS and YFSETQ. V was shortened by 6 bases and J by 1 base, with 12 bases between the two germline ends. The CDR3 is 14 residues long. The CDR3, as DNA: TGCGCCAGCAAATACAGTCGAGGCACAGATACGCAGTATTTT. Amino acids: CASKYSRGTDTQYF.

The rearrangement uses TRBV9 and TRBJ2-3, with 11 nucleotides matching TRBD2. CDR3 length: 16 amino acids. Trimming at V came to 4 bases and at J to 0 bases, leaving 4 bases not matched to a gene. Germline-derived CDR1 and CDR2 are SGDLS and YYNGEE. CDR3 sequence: CASSPPSGGSTDTQYF. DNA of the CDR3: TGTGCCAGCAGCCCCCCTAGCGGGGGGAGCACAGATACGCAGTATTTT.

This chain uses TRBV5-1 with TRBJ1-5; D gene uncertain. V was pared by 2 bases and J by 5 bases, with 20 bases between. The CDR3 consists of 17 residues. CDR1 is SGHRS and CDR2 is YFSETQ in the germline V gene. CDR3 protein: CASSLVRARHYHQPQHF. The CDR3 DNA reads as TGCGCCAGCAGCTTAGTGAGGGCTCGACATTACCATCAGCCCCAGCATTTT.

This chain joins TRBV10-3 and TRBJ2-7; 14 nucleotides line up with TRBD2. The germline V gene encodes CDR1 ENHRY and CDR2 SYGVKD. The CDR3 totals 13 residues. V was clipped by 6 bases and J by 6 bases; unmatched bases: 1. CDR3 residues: CAISGTSGGEQYF. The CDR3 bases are TGTGCCATCAGCGGGACTAGCGGGGGCGAGCAGTACTTC.

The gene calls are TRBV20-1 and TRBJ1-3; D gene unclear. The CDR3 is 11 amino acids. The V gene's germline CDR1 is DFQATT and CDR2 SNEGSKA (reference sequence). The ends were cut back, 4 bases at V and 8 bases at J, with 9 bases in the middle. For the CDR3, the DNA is TGCAGTGCTACTTACCGGGACACCATATATTTT. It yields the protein CSATYRDTIYF.

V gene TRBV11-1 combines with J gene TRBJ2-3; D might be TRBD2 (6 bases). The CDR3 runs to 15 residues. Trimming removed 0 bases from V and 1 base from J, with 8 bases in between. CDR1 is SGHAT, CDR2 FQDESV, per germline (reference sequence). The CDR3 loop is CASSLAGEGTDTQYF. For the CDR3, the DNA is TGTGCCAGCAGCTTAGCAGGGGAGGGCACAGATACGCAGTATTTT.

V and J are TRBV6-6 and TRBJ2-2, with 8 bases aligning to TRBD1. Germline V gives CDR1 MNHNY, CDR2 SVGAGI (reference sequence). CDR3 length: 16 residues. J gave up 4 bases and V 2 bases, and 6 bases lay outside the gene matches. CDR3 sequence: CASSYHGTGRTGELFF. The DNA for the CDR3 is TGTGCCAGCAGTTACCATGGGACAGGCCGCACCGGGGAGCTGTTTTTT.

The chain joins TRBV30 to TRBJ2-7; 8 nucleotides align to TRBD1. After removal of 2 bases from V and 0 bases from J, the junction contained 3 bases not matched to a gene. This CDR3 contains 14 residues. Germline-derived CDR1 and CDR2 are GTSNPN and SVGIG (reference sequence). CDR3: CAWSTGTGSYEQYF. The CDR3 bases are TGTGCCTGGAGTACCGGGACAGGCTCCTACGAGCAGTACTTC.

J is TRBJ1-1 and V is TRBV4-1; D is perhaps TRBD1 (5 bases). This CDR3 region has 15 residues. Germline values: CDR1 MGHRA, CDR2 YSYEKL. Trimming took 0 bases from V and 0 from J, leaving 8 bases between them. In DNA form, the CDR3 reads TGCGCCAGCAGCCAAGATCGACAGATGAACACTGAAGCTTTCTTT. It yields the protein CASSQDRQMNTEAFF.

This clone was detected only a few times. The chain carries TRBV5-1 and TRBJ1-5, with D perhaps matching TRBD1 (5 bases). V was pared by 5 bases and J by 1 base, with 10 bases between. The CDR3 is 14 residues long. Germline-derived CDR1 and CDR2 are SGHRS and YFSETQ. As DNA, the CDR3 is TGCGCCAGCAGGGTGGGGGGAAGCAATCAGCCCCAGCATTTT. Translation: CASRVGGSNQPQHF.

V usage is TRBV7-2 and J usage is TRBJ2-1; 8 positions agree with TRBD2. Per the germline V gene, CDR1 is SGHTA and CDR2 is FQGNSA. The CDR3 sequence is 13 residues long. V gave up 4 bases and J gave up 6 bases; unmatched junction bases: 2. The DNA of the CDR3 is TGTGCCAGCAGCTCCGGGACTAGCAATGAGCAGTTCTTC. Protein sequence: CASSSGTSNEQFF.

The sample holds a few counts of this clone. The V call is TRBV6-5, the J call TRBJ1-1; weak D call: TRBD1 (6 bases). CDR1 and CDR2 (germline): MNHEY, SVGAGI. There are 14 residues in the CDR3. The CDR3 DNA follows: TGTGCGGGTACGGGGGGCAGACGGAACACTGAAGCTTTCTTT. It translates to CAGTGGRRNTEAFF.

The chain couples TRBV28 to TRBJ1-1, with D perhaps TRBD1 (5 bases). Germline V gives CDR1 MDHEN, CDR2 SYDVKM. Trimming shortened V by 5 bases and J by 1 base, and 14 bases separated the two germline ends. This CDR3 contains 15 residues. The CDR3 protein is CASSLGGAPNTEAFF. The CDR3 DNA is TGTGCCAGCAGTCTCGGAGGGGCCCCGAACACTGAAGCTTTCTTT. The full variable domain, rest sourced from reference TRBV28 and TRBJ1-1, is DVKVTQSSRYLVKRTGEKVFLECVQDMDHENMFWYRQDPGLGLRLIYFSYDVKMKEKGDIPEGYSVSREKKERFSLILESASTNQTSMYLCASSLGGAPNTEAFFGQGTRLTVV.

In DNA, the CDR3 is TGCGCCAGCAGCCAAGATCGCGATGAGGGCCCAAACACTGAAGCTTTCTTT. Amino acid sequence: CASSQDRDEGPNTEAFF. This rearrangement joins TRBV4-1 to TRBJ1-1; D remains unclear. Trimming took off 0 bases at V and 2 bases at J, with 16 bases between the two ends. Germline CDR1 and CDR2: MGHRA and YSYEKL. This CDR3 is 17 amino acids long.

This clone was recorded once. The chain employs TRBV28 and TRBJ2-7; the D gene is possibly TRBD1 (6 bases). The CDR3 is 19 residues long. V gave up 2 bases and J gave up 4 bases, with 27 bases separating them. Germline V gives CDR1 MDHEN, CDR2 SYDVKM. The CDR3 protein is CASSLRPRTGTQPPYEQYF. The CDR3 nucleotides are TGTGCCAGCAGTTTACGCCCCCGTACCGGGACACAACCGCCTTACGAGCAGTACTTC. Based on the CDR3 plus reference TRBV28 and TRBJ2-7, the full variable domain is DVKVTQSSRYLVKRTGEKVFLECVQDMDHENMFWYRQDPGLGLRLIYFSYDVKMKEKGDIPEGYSVSREKKERFSLILESASTNQTSMYLCASSLRPRTGTQPPYEQYFGPGTRLTVT.

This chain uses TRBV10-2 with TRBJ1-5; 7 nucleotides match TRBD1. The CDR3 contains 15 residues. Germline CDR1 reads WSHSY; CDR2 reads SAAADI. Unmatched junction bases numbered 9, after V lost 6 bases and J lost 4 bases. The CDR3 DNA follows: TGCGCCAGCAGGGCTGGGACAGCCTCTAATCAGCCCCAGCATTTT. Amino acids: CASRAGTASNQPQHF.

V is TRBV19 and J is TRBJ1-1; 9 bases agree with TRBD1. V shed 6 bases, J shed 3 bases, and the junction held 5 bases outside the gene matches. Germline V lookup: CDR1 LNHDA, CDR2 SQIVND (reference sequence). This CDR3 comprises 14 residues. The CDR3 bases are TGTGCCAGTAGCCAGACAGGGGGGCACACTGAAGCTTTCTTT. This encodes CASSQTGGHTEAFF.

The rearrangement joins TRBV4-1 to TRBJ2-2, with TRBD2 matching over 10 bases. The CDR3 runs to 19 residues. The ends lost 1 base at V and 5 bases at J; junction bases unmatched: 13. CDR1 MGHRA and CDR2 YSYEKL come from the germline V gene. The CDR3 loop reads CASSQGPYRSGGATGELFF. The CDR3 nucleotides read TGCGCCAGCAGCCAAGGACCGTATAGGAGCGGGGGGGCGACCGGGGAGCTGTTTTTT.

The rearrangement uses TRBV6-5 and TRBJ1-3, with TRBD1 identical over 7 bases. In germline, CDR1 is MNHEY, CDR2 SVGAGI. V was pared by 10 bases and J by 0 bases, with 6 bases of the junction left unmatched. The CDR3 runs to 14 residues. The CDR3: CAKGQPSSGNTIYF. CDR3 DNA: TGTGCCAAGGGACAGCCGAGCTCTGGAAACACCATATATTTT.

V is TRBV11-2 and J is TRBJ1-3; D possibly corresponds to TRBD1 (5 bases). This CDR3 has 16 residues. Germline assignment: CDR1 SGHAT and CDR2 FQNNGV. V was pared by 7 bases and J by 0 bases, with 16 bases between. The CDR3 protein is CASKLAGDSSGNTIYF. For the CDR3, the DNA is TGTGCCAGCAAATTAGCGGGGGATAGCTCTGGAAACACCATATATTTT.

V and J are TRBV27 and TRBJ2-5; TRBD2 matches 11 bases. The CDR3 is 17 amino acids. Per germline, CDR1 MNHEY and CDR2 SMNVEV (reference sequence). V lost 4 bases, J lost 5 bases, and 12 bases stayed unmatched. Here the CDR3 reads CASSSTSGGRLWETQYF. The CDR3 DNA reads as TGTGCCAGCAGTTCCACTAGCGGGGGCCGGCTGTGGGAGACCCAGTACTTC.

CDR3 coding DNA: TGCGCCAGCAGCCAGGCAGGTTCCTACGAGCAGTACTTC. This encodes CASSQAGSYEQYF. This chain uses TRBV4-1 with TRBJ2-7; no firm D call. This CDR3 has 13 residues. V gave up 3 bases and J gave up 1 base, with 7 bases separating them. In germline, CDR1 is MGHRA, CDR2 YSYEKL.